The 18 T cell receptor beta chains in this list originate from one sample, sequenced in a study of T cell responses to AZD1222 COVID-19 vaccine. Clones were read by immunoSEQ multiplex PCR, and TCRdb kept only the in-frame ones, dropping some. The sample has about 160,000 clones, 90% to 95% seen once. The specimen was peripheral blood, collected on day 0 of AZD1222 vaccination. These receptors were taken from an adult in good health.

This chain uses TRBV6-4 with TRBJ2-7, with 11 bases fitting TRBD2. The CDR3 spans 16 residues. V shed 1 base, J shed 5 bases, and the junction held 7 bases outside the gene matches. Per the germline V gene, CDR1 is MRHNA and CDR2 is SNTAGT. The CDR3: CASSDFSGRALDEQYF. The CDR3 DNA reads as TGTGCCAGCAGTGACTTTAGCGGGAGGGCCCTCGACGAGCAGTACTTC.

The CDR3 region has the DNA TGTGCCAGCAGCTGGGAGGGACCCTCCTACGAGCAGTACTTC. This gives the protein CASSWEGPSYEQYF. The chain links TRBV11-3 to TRBJ2-7; 7 bases align to TRBD2. Germline assignment: CDR1 SGHNT and CDR2 YENEEA. CDR3 size: 14 residues. The J segment lost 0 bases and the V segment lost 4 bases, leaving 3 bases of the junction unmatched.

V is TRBV6-6 and J is TRBJ2-1; no firm D call. CDR3 length equals 12 residues. V was pared by 1 base and J by 10 bases, with 8 bases between. CDR1 MNHNY and CDR2 SVGAGI come from the germline V gene (reference sequence). CDR3 residues: CASSYYGPEQFF. DNA for the CDR3: TGTGCCAGCAGTTACTATGGACCGGAGCAGTTCTTC.

The chain carries TRBV14 and TRBJ2-2; 14 bases map to TRBD2. Germline CDR1 is SGHDN and CDR2 is FVKESK. The V segment lost 5 bases and the J segment 6 bases; nucleotides outside the gene matches: 5. The CDR3 is 16 residues long. Here the CDR3 reads CASSDTGLAGAGELFF. In DNA, the CDR3 is TGTGCCAGCAGCGATACGGGACTAGCGGGAGCCGGGGAGCTGTTTTTT.

V and J are TRBV29-1 and TRBJ2-7; TRBD1 or TRBD2 may be the D gene (6 bases each). The germline gives CDR1 SQVTM, CDR2 ANQGSEA. V lost 2 bases to trimming and J lost 2 bases, with 13 bases between them. The CDR3 covers 14 residues. The CDR3: CSVEKGGPPYEQYF. CDR3 DNA: TGCAGCGTTGAAAAGGGGGGTCCCCCCTACGAGCAGTACTTC.

The gene calls are TRBV5-1 and TRBJ1-1; D not certain. Trimming removed 4 bases at V and 4 bases at J, with 14 bases between. This CDR3 contains 14 residues. Per germline, CDR1 SGHRS and CDR2 YFSETQ. The chain's CDR3 is CASSPLASSTEAFF. For the CDR3, the DNA is TGCGCCAGCAGCCCACTGGCATCCAGCACTGAAGCTTTCTTT.

This chain uses TRBV5-1 with TRBJ1-1; D is unclear. The CDR3 is 14 residues long. V was trimmed by 0 bases and J by 3 bases, leaving 9 bases between them. Germline lookup yields CDR1 SGHRS and CDR2 YFSETQ. The CDR3 DNA sequence: TGCGCCAGCAGCTTGGGGGGATGGGACACTGAAGCTTTCTTT. This gives the protein CASSLGGWDTEAFF.

V and J are TRBV7-2 and TRBJ1-5; 7 nucleotides agree with TRBD1. J was trimmed by 2 bases and V by 5 bases; bases with no gene match: 6. This CDR3 has 15 residues. Germline loops: CDR1 SGHTA, CDR2 FQGNSA. The CDR3 bases are TGTGCCAGCAGCACGACAGGGTATGGCAATCAGCCCCAGCATTTT. The encoded protein is CASSTTGYGNQPQHF.

This chain uses TRBV5-1 with TRBJ1-1, with a possible D match to TRBD1 (6 bases). The CDR3 extends over 18 amino acids. Germline loops: CDR1 SGHRS, CDR2 YFSETQ. V dropped 4 bases and J dropped 1 base, with 23 bases sitting between them. The CDR3 DNA reads as TGCGCCAGCAGCCCGGGAGGTTGGGCAGGGGAGAGGAACACTGAAGCTTTCTTT. Translating gives CASSPGGWAGERNTEAFF.

The rearrangement links TRBV6-5 to TRBJ2-7; 10 positions match TRBD1. This CDR3 is built from 16 residues. Germline V CDR1 and CDR2: MNHEY, SVGAGI. V was clipped by 2 bases and J by 0 bases; unmatched bases: 4. CDR3 nucleotide sequence: TGTGCCAGCAGTTACGCCGGGACAGGGGACTCCTACGAGCAGTACTTC. This translates into CASSYAGTGDSYEQYF.

The chain carries TRBV6-5 and TRBJ1-3; a weak D match, TRBD1 (5 bases). This CDR3 is built from 14 residues. The germline V and J ends were trimmed by 11 bases and 3 bases, with 17 bases remaining between them. Per the germline V gene, CDR1 is MNHEY and CDR2 is SVGAGI. CDR3 protein: CAGTRGGDGNTIYF. DNA for the CDR3: TGTGCCGGGACGCGTGGGGGGGATGGAAACACCATATATTTT.

The J gene is TRBJ2-5, the V gene TRBV20-1; 12 positions match TRBD2. This CDR3 spans 18 amino acids. CDR1 and CDR2 from the germline V gene are DFQATT and SNEGSKA (reference sequence). J was trimmed by 2 bases and V by 3 bases; bases with no gene match: 13. This CDR3 reads CSASVPSGRAVRQETQYF. The CDR3 DNA reads TGCAGTGCTAGTGTCCCTAGCGGGAGGGCGGTAAGGCAAGAGACCCAGTACTTC.

This chain connects TRBV28 to TRBJ2-7, with D possibly TRBD2 on 6 matching bases. V lost 3 bases and J lost 1, with 7 bases in between. This CDR3 region has 13 residues. Germline CDR1 reads MDHEN; CDR2 reads SYDVKM. The CDR3 sequence is CASSLAGSYEQYF. CDR3 nucleotides: TGTGCCAGCAGTTTGGCGGGGTCCTACGAGCAGTACTTC.

The chain combines TRBV7-9 with TRBJ2-1; D gene ambiguous. This CDR3 comprises 13 residues. V lost 3 bases and J lost 8, with 11 bases in between. CDR1 and CDR2 from the germline V gene are SEHNR and FQNEAQ (reference sequence). This CDR3 reads CASSFTSIDEQFF. The CDR3 DNA reads TGTGCCAGCAGCTTTACCTCGATCGATGAGCAGTTCTTC. Variable domain in full (rest from reference TRBV7-9 and TRBJ2-1): DTGVSQNPRHKITKRGQNVTFRCDPISEHNRLYWYRQTLGQGPEFLTYFQNEAQLEKSRLLSDRFSAERPKGSFSTLEIQRTEQGDSAMYLCASSFTSIDEQFFGPGTRLTVL.

This chain joins TRBV6-1 and TRBJ1-2; D is undetermined. Between the trimmed V and J ends, which lost 1 base and 8 bases, there was a span of 11 bases. Germline CDR1 is MNHNS and CDR2 is SASEGT. CDR3 length equals 13 residues. The CDR3 region has the DNA TGTGCCAGCAGTGAAGTTAGAGCCGGAGGCTACACCTTC. It translates to CASSEVRAGGYTF.

The CDR3 DNA reads TGTGCCAGCAGTATGACTAGCGGGGCCGCTGAGCAGTTCTTC. Protein sequence: CASSMTSGAAEQFF. V is TRBV6-4 and J is TRBJ2-1; TRBD2 matches 11 bases. Germline trimming cut 5 bases from V and 9 bases from J; bases unmatched to any gene: 6. CDR3 size: 14 residues. Germline CDR1 reads MRHNA; CDR2 reads SNTAGT.

The V call is TRBV9, the J call TRBJ2-1; 12 positions agree with TRBD2. After removal of 4 bases from V and 10 bases from J, the junction contained 9 bases not matched to a gene. This CDR3 contains 15 residues. Germline CDR1 SGDLS, CDR2 YYNGEE. Here the CDR3 DNA reads TGTGCCAGCAGCTCCCGGACTAGCGGGATCGGCGAGCAGTTCTTC. This codes for CASSSRTSGIGEQFF. The variable domain in full, with the rest retrieved from reference TRBV9 and TRBJ2-1, is DSGVTQTPKHLITATGQRVTLRCSPRSGDLSVYWYQQSLDQGLQFLIQYYNGEERAKGNILERFSAQQFPDLHSELNLSSLELGDSALYFCASSSRTSGIGEQFFGPGTRLTVL.

The chain recombines TRBV9 with TRBJ1-6; possible D gene TRBD1, 5 bases. CDR3 size: 16 residues. The V gene's germline CDR1 is SGDLS and CDR2 YYNGEE. V lost 3 bases to trimming and J lost 8 bases, with 18 bases between them. CDR3 DNA: TGTGCCAGCAGCGCCCATCGGGGGGAATTGCATTCACCCCTCCACTTT. Protein: CASSAHRGELHSPLHF.